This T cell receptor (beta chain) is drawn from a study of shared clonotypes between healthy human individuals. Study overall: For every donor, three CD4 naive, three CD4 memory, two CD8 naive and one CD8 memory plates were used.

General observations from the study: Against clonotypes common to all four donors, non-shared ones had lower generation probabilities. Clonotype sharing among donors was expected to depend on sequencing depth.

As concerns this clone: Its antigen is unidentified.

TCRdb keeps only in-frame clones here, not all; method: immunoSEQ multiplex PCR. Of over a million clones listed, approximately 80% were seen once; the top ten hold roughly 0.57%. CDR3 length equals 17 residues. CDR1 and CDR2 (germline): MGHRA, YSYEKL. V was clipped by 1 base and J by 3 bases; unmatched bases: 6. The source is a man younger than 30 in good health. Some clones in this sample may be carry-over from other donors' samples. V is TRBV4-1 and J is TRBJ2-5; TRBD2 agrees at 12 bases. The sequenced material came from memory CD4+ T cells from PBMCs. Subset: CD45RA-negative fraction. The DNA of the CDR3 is TGCGCCAGCAGCCAAGTCGTGGGACTAGCGGGCGAAGAGACCCAGTACTTC. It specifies CASSQVVGLAGEETQYF.